The rows below give T cell receptor beta chains drawn from one sample of a study of shared clonotypes between healthy human individuals. Clones were read by immunoSEQ multiplex PCR, and TCRdb kept only the in-frame ones, dropping some. The sample includes around 2.3 million clones, approximately 96% of them seen just once. The sequencing input was naive CD4+ T cells sorted from blood. The receptors derive from a man aged 18 to 29 in good health. Both conserved end residues are part of each CDR3. A D gene is named only where the DNA matches it firmly. Size is omitted from some rows. Given values are once, few, many or a class for expanded clones.

>TRBV19|-|TRBJ2-2|TRBD1
CASNGGTGRTGELFF
TGTGCCAGTAACGGAGGGACAGGGCGGACCGGGGAGCTGTTTTTT
>TRBV15|-|TRBJ2-3|-
CATSRAASTDTQYF
TGTGCCACCAGCAGAGCTGCTAGCACAGATACGCAGTATTTT
>TRBV7-9|-|TRBJ2-2|-
CASSYMGRAGTGELFF
TGTGCCAGCAGCTACATGGGCAGGGCGGGCACCGGGGAGCTGTTTTTT
>TRBV30|-|TRBJ2-1|-
CAWSGPRNEQFF
TGTGCCTGGAGTGGCCCCAGGAATGAGCAGTTCTTC
>TRBV7-9|-|TRBJ2-1|TRBD2
CASSLALAGRKFF
TGTGCCAGCAGCTTAGCCCTAGCGGGACGGAAGTTCTTC
>TRBV5-4|-|TRBJ2-1|-
CASSRDGEGEQFF
TGTGCCAGCAGTCGGGACGGAGAGGGTGAGCAGTTCTTC
>TRBV19|few|TRBJ1-3|-
CASTLGDRFYSGNTIYF
TGTGCCAGTACCCTAGGGGACCGCTTCTACTCTGGAAACACCATATATTTT
>TRBV10-3|-|TRBJ1-5|TRBD1
CAISEGQGYSNQPQHF
TGTGCCATCAGTGAGGGACAGGGATATAGCAATCAGCCCCAGCATTTT
>TRBV2|-|TRBJ2-5|-
CASSERPAQETQYF
TGTGCCAGCAGTGAAAGGCCTGCCCAAGAGACCCAGTACTTC
>TRBV29-1|-|TRBJ2-3|TRBD2
CSVSGRGASLSTDTQYF
TGCAGCGTCTCAGGGCGGGGGGCCAGCCTTAGCACAGATACGCAGTATTTT
>TRBV19|-|TRBJ2-7|TRBD1
CASLRQGSHEQYF
TGTGCCAGCCTTAGACAGGGTAGCCACGAGCAGTACTTC
>TRBV6-4|-|TRBJ1-2|-
CASSDRDSKIHYGYTF
TGTGCCAGCAGTGACCGTGACAGCAAAATCCACTATGGCTACACCTTC
>TRBV18|-|TRBJ2-7|-
CASSPPAGSGYEQYF
TGTGCCAGCTCACCACCGGCGGGATCGGGCTACGAGCAGTACTTC
>TRBV6-1|-|TRBJ1-6|-
CASRTDYNSPLHF
TGTGCCAGCAGGACGGACTATAATTCACCCCTCCACTTT
>TRBV27|-|TRBJ2-7|-
CASSQQPGTYEQYF
TGTGCCAGCAGCCAGCAGCCAGGGACCTACGAGCAGTACTTC
>TRBV15|-|TRBJ2-7|TRBD2
CATSRDLAGAHEQYF
TGTGCCACCAGCAGAGATCTAGCGGGAGCCCACGAGCAGTACTTC
>TRBV11-3|-|TRBJ2-1|-
CASSLGENEQFF
TGTGCCAGCAGCTTAGGCGAGAATGAGCAGTTCTTC
>TRBV19|-|TRBJ1-5|-
CASSIGVSSQPQHF
TGTGCCAGTAGTATAGGGGTATCGAGTCAGCCCCAGCATTTT
>TRBV13|-|TRBJ2-7|TRBD1
CASSLTGGQGVHEQYF
TGTGCCAGCAGTCTCACAGGGGGACAGGGTGTCCACGAGCAGTACTTC
>TRBV6-5|-|TRBJ1-4|TRBD1
CASTGTGKKERLFF
TGTGCCAGCACCGGGACAGGGAAGAAAGAAAGACTGTTTTTT
>TRBV7-8|-|TRBJ2-3|-
CASSLGSGDTQYF
TGTGCCAGCAGCTTAGGTAGCGGAGATACGCAGTATTTT
>TRBV7-9|-|TRBJ2-1|TRBD2
CASSLGSSGRAEEQFF
TGTGCCAGCAGCTTAGGGTCTAGCGGGAGGGCCGAGGAGCAGTTCTTC
>TRBV27|-|TRBJ1-6|TRBD1
CASRLTTPGGRSPLHF
TGTGCCAGCAGGCTCACAACCCCAGGGGGCAGGTCACCCCTCCACTTT
>TRBV4-2|-|TRBJ1-1|TRBD1
CASSQGQGLMNTEAFF
TGTGCCAGCAGCCAAGGACAGGGGCTCATGAACACTGAAGCTTTCTTT
>TRBV15|-|TRBJ2-7|-
CATSRDRQKSYEQYF
TGTGCCACCAGCAGAGATCGACAGAAATCCTACGAGCAGTACTTC
>TRBV5-4|-|TRBJ2-1|TRBD2
CASSSRLAEQFF
TGTGCCAGCAGCTCAAGACTAGCCGAGCAGTTCTTC
>TRBV7-9|-|TRBJ2-7|-
CASSSLQGRGEQYF
TGTGCCAGCAGCTCATTACAGGGAAGGGGCGAGCAGTACTTC
>TRBV9|-|TRBJ2-1|-
CASSALDDEQFF
TGTGCCAGCAGCGCCCTTGACGATGAGCAGTTCTTC
>TRBV19|-|TRBJ1-2|-
CASSISGLRNGYTF
TGTGCCAGTAGTATAAGTGGACTACGAAATGGCTACACCTTC
>TRBV18|-|TRBJ2-2|-
CASSPRQPPGELFF
TGTGCCAGCTCACCAAGGCAACCCCCCGGGGAGCTGTTTTTT
>TRBV5-4|once|TRBJ2-7|-
CASSNGISSSYEQYF
TGTGCCAGCAGCAACGGGATTTCTAGTAGTTACGAGCAGTACTTC
>TRBV10-3|-|TRBJ2-5|-
CAISRQAQETQYF
TGTGCCATCAGCCGCCAGGCTCAAGAGACCCAGTACTTC
>TRBV5-1|-|TRBJ2-5|-
CASSFHSLGAQETQYF
TGCGCCAGCAGCTTTCATTCCCTAGGGGCCCAGGAGACCCAGTACTTC
>TRBV10-3|-|TRBJ1-3|-
CAISSSGNTIYF
TGTGCCATCAGTTCCTCTGGAAACACCATATATTTT
>TRBV18|-|TRBJ1-4|-
CASSPGTTNEKLFF
TGTGCCAGCTCGCCCGGCACGACTAATGAAAAACTGTTTTTT
>TRBV25-1|-|TRBJ2-7|TRBD2
CASSEIAGNYEQYF
TGTGCCAGCAGTGAAATAGCGGGGAACTACGAGCAGTACTTC
>TRBV19|-|TRBJ2-7|-
CASSPGPGVEQYF
TGTGCCAGTAGCCCCGGCCCCGGGGTCGAGCAGTACTTC
>TRBV7-8|-|TRBJ2-3|TRBD2
CASSSLAGTSTDTQYF
TGTGCCAGCAGCTCCTTAGCGGGAACTAGCACAGATACGCAGTATTTT
>TRBV29-1|-|TRBJ2-2|TRBD1
CSVRTGRNTGELFF
TGCAGCGTCCGGACAGGGAGGAACACCGGGGAGCTGTTTTTT
>TRBV5-5|once|TRBJ2-2|-
CASSLKGTGELFF
TGTGCCAGCAGCTTGAAGGGGACCGGGGAGCTGTTTTTT
>TRBV7-9|-|TRBJ2-2|TRBD1
CASSQQTGVTGELFF
TGTGCCAGCAGCCAACAAACAGGGGTCACCGGGGAGCTGTTTTTT
>TRBV7-2|-|TRBJ2-7|-
CASSFGGTFSSYEQYF
TGTGCCAGCAGCTTTGGGGGGACCTTTAGCTCCTACGAGCAGTACTTC
>TRBV29-1|-|TRBJ2-3|-
CSVSVVQLFGADTQYF
TGCAGCGTTTCCGTCGTACAGCTCTTTGGCGCAGATACGCAGTATTTT
>TRBV6-6|-|TRBJ1-5|-
CASSYSTVDGNQPQHF
TGTGCCAGCAGTTACTCGACAGTGGACGGAAATCAGCCCCAGCATTTT
>TRBV11-2|-|TRBJ1-6|TRBD1
CASSASGTGLLVSPLHF
TGTGCCAGCAGCGCAAGCGGGACAGGCCTCCTAGTTTCACCCCTCCACTTT
>TRBV30|-|TRBJ1-5|-
CAWSPGTHDQPQHF
TGTGCCTGGAGTCCCGGGACTCATGATCAGCCCCAGCATTTT
>TRBV19|once|TRBJ2-3|TRBD2
CASSTTSGTTDTQYF
TGTGCCAGTAGTACGACTAGCGGAACCACAGATACGCAGTATTTT
>TRBV27|-|TRBJ2-2|TRBD1
CASKAGQAFTGELFF
TGTGCCAGCAAGGCGGGACAGGCCTTCACCGGGGAGCTGTTTTTT
>TRBV5-4|-|TRBJ2-3|-
CASSLGGTTDTQYF
TGTGCCAGCAGCTTGGGGGGGACCACAGATACGCAGTATTTT